A single sample is the source of the 18 T cell receptor beta chains below, sequenced in a study of T cell responses to AZD1222 COVID-19 vaccine. Generated by immunoSEQ multiplex PCR, the TCRdb table keeps only in-frame clones and is missing some. In the table there are 150,000 to 200,000 clones, 75% to 90% of which are singletons. The material sequenced was peripheral blood, taken on day 0 of MenACWY control vaccination. The receptors come from an adult in good health.

A single count supports this clone. The rearrangement uses TRBV29-1 and TRBJ1-3; 8 positions match TRBD1. V lost 7 bases and J lost 4; bases outside the gene matches: 6. The CDR3 runs to 13 residues. Germline V gene lookup returns CDR1 SQVTM and CDR2 ANQGSEA. The chain's CDR3 is CSALGQGGNTIYF. The CDR3 region has the DNA TGCAGCGCCCTTGGACAGGGAGGAAACACCATATATTTT.

The chain is built from TRBV9 and TRBJ2-2; 9 bases line up with TRBD2. Germline V gene sequence: CDR1 SGDLS, CDR2 YYNGEE. V shed 0 bases, J shed 0 bases, and the junction held 3 bases outside the gene matches. There are 17 residues in the CDR3. CDR3 protein: CASSVGSSGANTGELFF. The CDR3 bases are TGTGCCAGCAGCGTAGGGTCTAGCGGGGCGAACACCGGGGAGCTGTTTTTT.

This sequence joins TRBV5-1 and TRBJ2-1; 7 positions match TRBD1. The CDR3 contains 15 residues. Germline-derived CDR1 and CDR2 are SGHRS and YFSETQ. V trimming: 3 bases; J trimming: 8 bases; junction bases outside the gene matches: 11. CDR3 nucleotides: TGCGCCAGCAGCTCCGGGCCAGGGGGTAAGGATGAGCAGTTCTTC. This translates into CASSSGPGGKDEQFF. Variable domain in full (rest from reference TRBV5-1 and TRBJ2-1): KAGVTQTPRYLIKTRGQQVTLSCSPISGHRSVSWYQQTPGQGLQFLFEYFSETQRNKGNFPGRFSGRQFSNSRSEMNVSTLELGDSALYLCASSSGPGGKDEQFFGPGTRLTVL.

The gene calls are TRBV25-1 and TRBJ2-7; D is undetermined. Germline CDR1 is MGHDK and CDR2 is SYGVNS. CDR3 length equals 12 residues. Trimming removed 1 base at V and 6 bases at J, with 7 bases between. DNA for the CDR3: TGTGCCAGCAGTGAATCTGGTGGCGAGCAGTACTTC. Translating it yields CASSESGGEQYF.

This clone occurred many times. This chain links TRBV29-1 with TRBJ2-7; 7 bases map to TRBD1. Germline trimming cut 7 bases from V and 2 bases from J; bases unmatched to any gene: 5. There are 12 residues in the CDR3. Germline V gene sequence: CDR1 SQVTM, CDR2 ANQGSEA. This CDR3 reads CSARTGPYEQYF. The CDR3 region has the DNA TGCAGCGCCCGGACAGGTCCCTACGAGCAGTACTTC.

The V and J genes are TRBV2 and TRBJ1-1; D is ambiguous. There are 17 residues in the CDR3. Germline-derived CDR1 and CDR2 are SNHLY and FYNNEI. Trimming removed 2 bases from V and 0 bases from J, with 16 bases in between. CDR3 DNA: TGTGCCAGCAGTGAACCCGCAGACTTAGCAATGAACACTGAAGCTTTCTTT. This codes for CASSEPADLAMNTEAFF.

The genes are TRBV7-9 and TRBJ1-1; D not resolved. Germline V gives CDR1 SEHNR, CDR2 FQNEAQ (reference sequence). Trimming took 8 bases from V and 5 from J, leaving 30 bases between them. This CDR3 is 18 amino acids long. CDR3 nucleotide sequence: TGTGCCAGCTGGAGAGGAGGCCAAGATAGGAAAAGGTGGACTGAAGCTTTCTTT. It specifies CASWRGGQDRKRWTEAFF.

This chain joins TRBV19 and TRBJ2-1; no reliable D call. Germline CDR1 is LNHDA and CDR2 is SQIVND (reference sequence). V was shortened by 1 base and J by 5 bases, with 18 bases between the two germline ends. The CDR3 is made up of 17 amino acids. This chain's CDR3 is CASSIALPLQNHNEQFF. The CDR3 DNA follows: TGTGCCAGTAGTATAGCGCTTCCCCTACAAAATCACAATGAGCAGTTCTTC.

There are a few counts of this clone. This CDR3 is CASSPGLAYNEQFF. The CDR3 coding sequence is TGCGCCAGCAGCCCGGGACTAGCGTACAATGAGCAGTTCTTC. The chain has TRBV4-1 and TRBJ2-1, with 10 positions matching TRBD2. V lost 4 bases to trimming and J lost 4 bases; unmatched junction nucleotides: 1. The CDR3 consists of 14 residues. The germline V gene has CDR1 MGHRA and CDR2 YSYEKL.

The chain combines TRBV2 with TRBJ1-6; D not resolved. V was clipped by 1 base and J by 1 base, with 17 bases between them. CDR1 SNHLY and CDR2 FYNNEI come from the germline V gene. The CDR3 totals 19 residues. The CDR3 protein is CASSEEGMGLGSYNSPLHF. CDR3 nucleotide sequence: TGTGCCAGCAGTGAAGAGGGCATGGGGTTAGGATCCTATAATTCACCCCTCCACTTT.

The V and J genes are TRBV7-6 and TRBJ2-3; D possibly corresponds to TRBD1 (5 bases). Deletions cut 4 bases from V and 1 base from J, with 15 bases between. Germline V gene sequence: CDR1 SGHVS, CDR2 FNYEAQ. The CDR3 is 16 amino acids. The CDR3 coding sequence is TGTGCCAGCAGCTCGTTGGTTAGGGGCGGCACAGATACGCAGTATTTT. Its translation is CASSSLVRGGTDTQYF.

The chain uses TRBV6-5 and TRBJ2-2; D gene uncertain. V was shortened by 2 bases and J by 4 bases, with 5 bases between the two germline ends. The germline V gene has CDR1 MNHEY and CDR2 SVGAGI. The CDR3 contains 13 residues. The chain's CDR3 is CASSYRATGELFF. For the CDR3, the DNA is TGTGCCAGCAGTTACCGAGCCACCGGGGAGCTGTTTTTT.

The chain recombines TRBV27 with TRBJ2-7; possible D gene TRBD1, 5 bases. Between the trimmed V and J ends, which lost 6 bases and 6 bases, there was a span of 12 bases. CDR1 is MNHEY and CDR2 is SMNVEV in the germline V gene (reference sequence). This CDR3 spans 12 amino acids. The CDR3 protein is CASRRQGAEQYF. CDR3 in DNA: TGTGCCAGCAGACGTCAGGGTGCCGAGCAGTACTTC.

The chain links TRBV28 to TRBJ2-7; 12 nucleotides agree with TRBD2. This CDR3 spans 15 amino acids. V gave up 0 bases and J gave up 3 bases; unmatched junction bases: 0. In germline, CDR1 is MDHEN, CDR2 SYDVKM. The CDR3 DNA follows: TGTGCCAGCAGTTTATGGACTAGCGGGAGCTACGAGCAGTACTTC. It yields the protein CASSLWTSGSYEQYF.

V is TRBV10-3 and J is TRBJ1-1; possible D gene TRBD1, 5 bases. The CDR3 consists of 13 residues. Looked up from germline, CDR1 is ENHRY and CDR2 is SYGVKD. Between the trimmed V and J ends, which lost 7 bases and 8 bases, there was a span of 17 bases. CDR3 sequence reads: CAINTGPLREAFF. CDR3 coding DNA: TGTGCCATCAACACAGGACCACTTAGAGAAGCTTTCTTT.

J is TRBJ1-6 and V is TRBV28; TRBD1 might be the D (5 bases). The germline V and J ends were trimmed by 10 bases and 14 bases, with 24 bases remaining between them. The V gene's germline CDR1 is MDHEN and CDR2 SYDVKM. The CDR3 is 14 residues long. Here the CDR3 DNA reads TGTGCCACCATTCTGACAGTTGAGTCCGGGGCCCTCCACTTT. It specifies CATILTVESGALHF.

The chain has TRBV5-5 and TRBJ2-5; 7 nucleotides match TRBD1. This CDR3 is built from 13 residues. V lost 6 bases and J lost 5; bases outside the gene matches: 7. From germline, CDR1 is SGHKS and CDR2 YYEKEE (reference sequence). The CDR3 reads CASTDRVGETQYF. For the CDR3, the DNA is TGTGCCAGCACCGACAGGGTTGGGGAGACCCAGTACTTC.

The chain recombines TRBV24-1 with TRBJ1-1, with 9 positions matching TRBD1. CDR1 is KGHDR, CDR2 SFDVKD, per germline. This CDR3 is 16 amino acids long. The ends lost 6 bases at V and 0 bases at J; junction bases unmatched: 7. CDR3 coding DNA: TGTGCCACCAGTCCCGGGACAGGGACCCTGAACACTGAAGCTTTCTTT. Translated, it gives CATSPGTGTLNTEAFF.